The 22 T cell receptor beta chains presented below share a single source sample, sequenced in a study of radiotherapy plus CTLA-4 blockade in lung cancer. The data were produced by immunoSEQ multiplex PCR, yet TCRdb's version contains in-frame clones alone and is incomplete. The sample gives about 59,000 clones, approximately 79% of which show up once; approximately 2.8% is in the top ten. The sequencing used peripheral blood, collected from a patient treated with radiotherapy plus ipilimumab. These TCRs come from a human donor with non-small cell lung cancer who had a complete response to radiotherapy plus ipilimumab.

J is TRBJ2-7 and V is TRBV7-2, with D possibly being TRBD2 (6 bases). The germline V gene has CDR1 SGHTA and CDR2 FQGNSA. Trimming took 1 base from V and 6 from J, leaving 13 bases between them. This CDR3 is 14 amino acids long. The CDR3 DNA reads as TGTGCCAGCAGCTTAGGGGAGACTAGTTCCGAGCAGTACTTC. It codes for CASSLGETSSEQYF.

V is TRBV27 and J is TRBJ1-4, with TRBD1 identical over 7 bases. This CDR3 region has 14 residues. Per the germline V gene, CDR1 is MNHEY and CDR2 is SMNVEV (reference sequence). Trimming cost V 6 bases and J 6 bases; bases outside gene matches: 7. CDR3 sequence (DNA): TGTGCCAGCAGGCCGACAGGGCCTCATGAAAAACTGTTTTTT. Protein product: CASRPTGPHEKLFF.

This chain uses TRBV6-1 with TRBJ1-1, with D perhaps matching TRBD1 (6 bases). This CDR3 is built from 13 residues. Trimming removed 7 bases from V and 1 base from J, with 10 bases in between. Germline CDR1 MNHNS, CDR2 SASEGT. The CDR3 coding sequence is TGTGCCAGCACCAAGACAGGGAACACTGAAGCTTTCTTT. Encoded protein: CASTKTGNTEAFF.

CDR3: CASSFGGALPEQYF. The CDR3 nucleotides read TGCGCCAGCAGCTTCGGAGGGGCTCTTCCCGAGCAGTACTTC. This sequence joins TRBV5-1 and TRBJ2-5; D might be TRBD2 (6 bases). The end of the DNA fits TRBJ2-7 better, so the J call may be wrong. Germline CDR1 reads SGHRS; CDR2 reads YFSETQ. The CDR3 spans 14 residues.

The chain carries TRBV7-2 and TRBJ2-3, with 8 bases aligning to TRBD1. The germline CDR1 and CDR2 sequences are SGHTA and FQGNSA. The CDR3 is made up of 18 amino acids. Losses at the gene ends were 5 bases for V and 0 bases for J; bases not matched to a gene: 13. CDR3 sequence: CASSAGQGSWPSTDTQYF. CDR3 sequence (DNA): TGTGCCAGCAGCGCCGGACAGGGAAGCTGGCCTAGCACAGATACGCAGTATTTT.

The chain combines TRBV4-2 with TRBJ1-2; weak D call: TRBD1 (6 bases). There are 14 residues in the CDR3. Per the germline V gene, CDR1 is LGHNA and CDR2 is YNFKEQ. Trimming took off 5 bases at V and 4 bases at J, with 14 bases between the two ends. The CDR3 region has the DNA TGTGCCAGCAGCTCGGAGACAGGATTCTATGGCTACACCTTC. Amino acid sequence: CASSSETGFYGYTF.

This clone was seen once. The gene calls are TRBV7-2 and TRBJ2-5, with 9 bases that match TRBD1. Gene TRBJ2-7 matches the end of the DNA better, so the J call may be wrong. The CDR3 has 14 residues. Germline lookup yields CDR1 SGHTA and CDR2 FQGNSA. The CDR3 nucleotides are TGTGCCAGCAGCTTGGGACAGGGAGGCCACGAGCAGTACTTC. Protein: CASSLGQGGHEQYF.

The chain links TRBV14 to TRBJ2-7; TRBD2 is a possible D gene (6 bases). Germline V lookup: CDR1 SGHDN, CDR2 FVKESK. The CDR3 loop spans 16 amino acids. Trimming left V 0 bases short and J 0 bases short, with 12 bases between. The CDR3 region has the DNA TGTGCCAGCAGCCAAGAATGGGGCGGGAACTCCTACGAGCAGTACTTC. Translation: CASSQEWGGNSYEQYF.

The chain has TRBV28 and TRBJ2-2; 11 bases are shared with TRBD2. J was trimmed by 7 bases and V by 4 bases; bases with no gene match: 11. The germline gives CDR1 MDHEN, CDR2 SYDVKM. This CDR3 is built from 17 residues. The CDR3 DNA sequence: TGTGCCAGCAGTTCCCTACTAGCGGGAGAAGCAGGCGGGGAGCTGTTTTTT. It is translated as CASSSLLAGEAGGELFF.

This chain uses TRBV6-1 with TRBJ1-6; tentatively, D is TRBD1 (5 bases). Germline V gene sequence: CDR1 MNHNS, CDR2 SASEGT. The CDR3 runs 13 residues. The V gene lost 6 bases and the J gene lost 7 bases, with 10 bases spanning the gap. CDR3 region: CASRLDINSPLHF. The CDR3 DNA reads TGTGCCAGCAGACTGGACATCAATTCACCCCTCCACTTT.

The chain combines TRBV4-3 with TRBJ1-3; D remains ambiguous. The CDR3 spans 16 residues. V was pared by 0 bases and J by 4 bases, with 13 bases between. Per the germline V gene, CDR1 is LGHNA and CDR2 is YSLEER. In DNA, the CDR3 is TGCGCCAGCAGCCAAGAGGCCGCATCGAGGGGAAACACCATATATTTT. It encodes CASSQEAASRGNTIYF.

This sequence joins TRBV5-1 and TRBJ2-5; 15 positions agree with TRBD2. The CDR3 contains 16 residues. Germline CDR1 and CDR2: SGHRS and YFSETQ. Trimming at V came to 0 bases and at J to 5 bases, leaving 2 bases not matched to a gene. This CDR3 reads CASSLVGTSGRETQYF. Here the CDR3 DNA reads TGCGCCAGCAGCTTGGTCGGGACTAGCGGGAGGGAGACCCAGTACTTC.

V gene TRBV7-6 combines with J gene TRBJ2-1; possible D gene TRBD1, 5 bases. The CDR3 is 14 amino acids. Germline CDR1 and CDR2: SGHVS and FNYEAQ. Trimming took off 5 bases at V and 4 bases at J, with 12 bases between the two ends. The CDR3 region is CASSRSTVYNEQFF. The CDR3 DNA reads TGTGCCAGCAGCCGGTCGACAGTATACAATGAGCAGTTCTTC.

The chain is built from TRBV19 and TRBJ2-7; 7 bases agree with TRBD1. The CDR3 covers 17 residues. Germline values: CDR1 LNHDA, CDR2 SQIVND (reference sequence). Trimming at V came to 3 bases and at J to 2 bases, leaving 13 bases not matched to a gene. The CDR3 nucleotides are TGTGCCAGTAGTATCACAGGGGTATCCCCGAGGCCCTACGAGCAGTACTTC. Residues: CASSITGVSPRPYEQYF. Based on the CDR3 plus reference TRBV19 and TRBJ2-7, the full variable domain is DGGITQSPKYLFRKEGQNVTLSCEQNLNHDAMYWYRQDPGQGLRLIYYSQIVNDFQKGDIAEGYSVSREKKESFPLTVTSAQKNPTAFYLCASSITGVSPRPYEQYFGPGTRLTVT.

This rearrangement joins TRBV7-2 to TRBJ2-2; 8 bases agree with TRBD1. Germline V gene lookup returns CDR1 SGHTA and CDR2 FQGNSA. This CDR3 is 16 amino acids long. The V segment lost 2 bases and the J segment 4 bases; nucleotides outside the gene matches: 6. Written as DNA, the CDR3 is TGTGCCAGCAGCTTACGGACAGGGTGGAGCACCGGGGAGCTGTTTTTT. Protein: CASSLRTGWSTGELFF.

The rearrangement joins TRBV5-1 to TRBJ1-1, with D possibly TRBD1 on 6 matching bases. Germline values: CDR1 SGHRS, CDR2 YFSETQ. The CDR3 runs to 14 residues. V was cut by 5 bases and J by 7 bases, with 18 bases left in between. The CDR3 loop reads CASSRDKPNGEAFF. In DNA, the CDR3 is TGCGCCAGCAGTCGGGACAAACCGAATGGTGAAGCTTTCTTT. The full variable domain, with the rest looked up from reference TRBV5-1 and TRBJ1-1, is KAGVTQTPRYLIKTRGQQVTLSCSPISGHRSVSWYQQTPGQGLQFLFEYFSETQRNKGNFPGRFSGRQFSNSRSEMNVSTLELGDSALYLCASSRDKPNGEAFFGQGTRLTVV.

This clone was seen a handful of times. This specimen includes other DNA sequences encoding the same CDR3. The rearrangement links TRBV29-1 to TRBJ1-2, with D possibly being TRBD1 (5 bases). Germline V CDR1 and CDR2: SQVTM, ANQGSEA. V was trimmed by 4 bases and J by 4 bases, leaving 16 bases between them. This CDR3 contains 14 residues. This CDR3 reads CSVGTPGGPYGYTF. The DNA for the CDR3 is TGCAGCGTTGGTACCCCCGGGGGTCCCTATGGCTACACCTTC.

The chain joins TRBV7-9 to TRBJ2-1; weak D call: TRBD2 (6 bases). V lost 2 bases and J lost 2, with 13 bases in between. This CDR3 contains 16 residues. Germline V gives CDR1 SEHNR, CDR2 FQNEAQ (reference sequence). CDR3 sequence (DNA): TGTGCCAGCAGCTTATATATAGCGGACCCCTACAATGAGCAGTTCTTC. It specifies CASSLYIADPYNEQFF.

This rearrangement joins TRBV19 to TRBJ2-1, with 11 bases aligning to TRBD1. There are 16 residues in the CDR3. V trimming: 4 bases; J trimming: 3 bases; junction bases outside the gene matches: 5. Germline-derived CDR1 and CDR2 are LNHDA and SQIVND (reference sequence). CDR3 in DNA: TGTGCCAGTAGTAATATCGGGACAGGGGGCTACAATGAGCAGTTCTTC. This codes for CASSNIGTGGYNEQFF.

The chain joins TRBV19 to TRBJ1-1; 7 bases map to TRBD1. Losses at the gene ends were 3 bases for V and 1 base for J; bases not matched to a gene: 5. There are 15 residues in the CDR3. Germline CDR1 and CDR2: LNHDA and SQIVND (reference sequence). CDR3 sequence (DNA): TGTGCCAGTAGTATTACAGGGGTGTCGAACACTGAAGCTTTCTTT. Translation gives CASSITGVSNTEAFF. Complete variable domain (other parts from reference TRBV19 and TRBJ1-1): DGGITQSPKYLFRKEGQNVTLSCEQNLNHDAMYWYRQDPGQGLRLIYYSQIVNDFQKGDIAEGYSVSREKKESFPLTVTSAQKNPTAFYLCASSITGVSNTEAFFGQGTRLTVV.

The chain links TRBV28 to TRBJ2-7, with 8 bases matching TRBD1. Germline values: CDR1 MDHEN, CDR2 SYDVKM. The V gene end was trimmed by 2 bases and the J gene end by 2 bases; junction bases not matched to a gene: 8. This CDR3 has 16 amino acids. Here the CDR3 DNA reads TGTGCCAGCAGTTTAGGAAGGGACAGGAGCCCCTACGAGCAGTACTTC. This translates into CASSLGRDRSPYEQYF.

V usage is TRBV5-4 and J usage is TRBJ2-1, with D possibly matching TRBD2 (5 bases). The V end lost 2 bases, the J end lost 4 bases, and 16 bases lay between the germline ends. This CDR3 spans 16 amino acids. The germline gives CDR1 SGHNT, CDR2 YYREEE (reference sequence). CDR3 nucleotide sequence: TGTGCCAGCAGCTTTAGGACCGGGGTAGCTTACAATGAGCAGTTCTTC. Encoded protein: CASSFRTGVAYNEQFF.